This T cell receptor beta chain was documented in a study of vaccination effects on CD4 cells after COVID-19. Using viral peptide pools, the ViraFEST assay grew out antigen-specific CD4+ T cells prior to sequencing. Isolation of CD4+ T cells took place after approximately 10 days of culture. This clone occurred once. Its antigen is still unknown. V was cut by 8 bases and J by 7 bases, with 12 bases left in between. The CDR3 runs to 12 residues. The protocol was immunoSEQ multiplex PCR, while the TCRdb copy is restricted to in-frame clones and leaves out a portion. The sample lists approximately 54,000 clones; roughly 80% were seen once. Findings of the study overall: After vaccination, at late timepoints, clones induced by infection and by vaccine contracted markedly. Early post-infection timepoints were missing from the study, which also had few convalescent patients.

Here the sequenced sample was CD4+ T cells from PBMCs cultured with HCoV-229E spike peptides, taken before COVID-19 vaccination. The clonotype comes from a human donor who received a COVID-19 vaccine. The rearrangement joins TRBV12-3 or TRBV12-4 to TRBJ1-5; no reliable D call. In DNA, the CDR3 is TGTGCCAGCGGCGCAGCCCGACAGCCCCAGCATTTT. This gives the protein CASGAARQPQHF.